Below, one T cell receptor beta chain is given with its context. This clonotype showed up many times. It lacks a known antigen. Base qualities are not provided; no much larger clone lies one nucleotide away. Libraries of naive CD8 T cells were generated from about 20,000 to 1,000,000 sorted cells, with 10%, 30% or 50% of the purified RNA used. On a BD FACSAria II, naive CD8 T cells were FACS-sorted as CD8+CD4-CCR7+CD45RA+ and collected into RLT Plus buffer. Detection sensitivity was tested by spiking Jurkat RNA equal to roughly nine TCR copies' worth into samples containing about 17,000-1,000,000 naive CD8 T cells. Enrichment of CD8 T cells was done with RosetteSep CD8+ T Cell Enrichment Cocktail plus Ficoll-Paque, and ACK red cell lysis came afterward. This sample was included in a study of molecular identifiers for immune sequencing clone quantification (dated by TCRdb to the late 2010s). The study in broad terms: In a replicate experiment, RNA from roughly 18,000 or 92,000 naive CD8 T cells was split into five aliquots, four of which were sequenced. The study was a methods study using CD8 T cells to benchmark molecular-identifier clustering-based TCR repertoire sequencing (MIDCIRS) and TCR RNA copy counting. Findings and caveats that apply to the study as a whole: A single cell's worth of spiked-in Jurkat TCR RNA was reported detectable even among 850,000 to 1,000,000 naive CD8 T cells. In CMV-specific effector cells, clones with more than 20 RNA copies contained over 99% of molecules, whereas in naive cells such clones contained under 1% of molecules. When barcode sub-clustering was not used, chimeric consensus sequences inflated TCR diversity, with chimeras reaching as high as 47%. Highly expanded clone sizes could be underestimated if identical TCR molecules share a barcode. Modeling estimated 2.5 to 3 recovered TCR RNA copies per cell, compared with 9.5 to 10 by digital PCR, which implies about 30% capture efficiency. Spiked-in Jurkat TCR RNA (approximately 10 copies' worth), which is not part of the donor repertoire, was contained in the naive libraries.

The library came from PCR. The reads were generated on an Illumina HiSeq 4000. Bulk TCR libraries were generated as previously described, with the TCR primers listed in Table S5 used. The Qiagen AllPrep DNA/RNA kit was used to purify total RNA. Reads from multiple sequencing runs of the same library were pooled before analysis. As for how the authors treated the data: Reads were retained only if an exact TCR constant sequence was present, and the retained reads were trimmed to 150 nt and grouped according to their 12-nt molecular barcodes. Reads inside each barcode group were sub-clustered using a 15% Levenshtein threshold, and a quality-weighted consensus sequence was constructed for each RNA molecule. Non-functional sequences were filtered out, along with any lower-count sequence sitting one edit away from another sequence. Based on fitting two negative binomial distributions, any barcode sub-cluster with under 20% of the maximum read count was discarded. Using fastp trimming at Q25 and MiXCR clonotype assembly, TCRdb reanalyzed the public sequencing data and kept in-frame beta chains. Rows matching on CDR3 protein sequence are summarized as one entry with the most common DNA and genes. The V and J calls and clone size come from TCRdb's table, not from the authors' own analysis. The sample table holds about 320,000 distinct CDR3 sequences, of which over 20% were seen once. The ten largest clones capture about 0.79% of the sample.

The origin of this receptor is a human donor in good health. Some libraries in this study had Jurkat cell RNA spiked in. Sequenced sample: naive CD8+ T cells from blood, with Jurkat cell RNA spiked in. The cell subset or site label on this specimen signifies: FACS-sorted CD8+CD4-CCR7+CD45RA+ naive T cells.

The sequenced DNA: TGTGCCAGCAGCGTAGGGGATTACGAGCAGTACTTC. Translated, this gives CASSVGDYEQYF. Rearrangement joined TRBV9 to TRBJ2-7; the D gene assignment is ambiguous. CDR1 and CDR2, per the germline V gene, are SGDLS and YYNGEE. The germline ends are 5 bases apart after V is trimmed by 0 bases and J by 4 bases. The CDR3 covers 12 residues, taking in both the cysteine and the phenylalanine. Of the read, only the CDR3 DNA is kept; its 36 bases are in frame from base 1.